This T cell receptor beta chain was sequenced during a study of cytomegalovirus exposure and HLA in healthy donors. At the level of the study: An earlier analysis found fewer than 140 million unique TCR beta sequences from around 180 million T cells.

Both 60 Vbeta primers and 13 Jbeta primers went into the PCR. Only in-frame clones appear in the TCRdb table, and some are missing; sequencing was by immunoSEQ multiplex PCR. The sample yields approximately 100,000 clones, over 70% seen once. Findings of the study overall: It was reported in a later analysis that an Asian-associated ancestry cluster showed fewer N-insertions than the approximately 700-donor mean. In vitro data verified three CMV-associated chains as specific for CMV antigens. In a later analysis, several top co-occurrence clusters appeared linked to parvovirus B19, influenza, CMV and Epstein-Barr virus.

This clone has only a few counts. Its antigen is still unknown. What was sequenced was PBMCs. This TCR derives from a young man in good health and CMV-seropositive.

In nucleotides, the CDR3 is TGTGCCAGCAGCTTAGTCCTCGGGACTACCGAGCAGTTCTTC. This codes for CASSLVLGTTEQFF. The chain has TRBV7-9 and TRBJ2-1; 7 bases line up with TRBD2. The CDR3 runs to 14 residues. Germline V gives CDR1 SEHNR, CDR2 FQNEAQ (reference sequence). V trimming: 1 base; J trimming: 10 bases; junction bases outside the gene matches: 7.